One sample yielded the 14 T cell receptor beta chains listed below, sequenced in a study of T-cell memory formation after mild COVID-19. TCRdb analysed the 5' RACE reads with MiXCR anew, one entry per CDR3 protein. Here the sample spans fewer than 50,000 distinct CDR3 sequences, around 7% being singletons. Source material: PBMCs or a T cell subset sorted from them (not recorded which). The receptors here all came from a man between 18 and 35 years old who had mild COVID-19 (a few samples of this study predate the infection). Cell type and time point are not known.

The chain is built from TRBV7-9 and TRBJ1-1; D not certain. Germline V gene lookup returns CDR1 SEHNR and CDR2 FQNEAQ (reference sequence). The V and J ends lost 5 bases and 1 base respectively, with 11 bases between them. This CDR3 contains 14 residues. Written as DNA, the CDR3 is TGTGCCAGCAGCCGCGGCGGGCGGAACACTGAAGCTTTCTTT. Encoded protein: CASSRGGRNTEAFF.

This clonotype was recorded many times. The rearrangement joins TRBV7-2 to TRBJ2-1; the match to TRBD2 covers 11 bases. The length of the CDR3 is 18 residues. Per the germline V gene, CDR1 is SGHTA and CDR2 is FQGNSA. The ends lost 5 bases at V and 1 base at J; junction bases unmatched: 10. CDR3 residues: CASSTRLAGTGSYNEQFF. CDR3 coding DNA: TGTGCCAGCAGCACCAGACTAGCGGGGACAGGTTCCTACAATGAGCAGTTCTTC.

In its sample, this clonotype was seen many times. The V call is TRBV10-2, the J call TRBJ2-3, with 10 bases aligning to TRBD2. The ends lost 3 bases at V and 6 bases at J; junction bases unmatched: 6. Per germline, CDR1 WSHSY and CDR2 SAAADI. CDR3 length: 15 amino acids. The CDR3 loop is CASSDPAGGVDTQYF. CDR3 bases: TGCGCCAGCAGTGACCCAGCGGGGGGGGTGGATACGCAGTATTTT.

Turning to this clonotype: The junction differs from germline at one of its ends, possibly a read error. The chain uses TRBV6-5 and TRBJ1-2, with no clear D. Germline values: CDR1 MNHEY, CDR2 SVGAGI. The CDR3 contains 14 residues. The CDR3 DNA reads as TGTGCCAGCACCCCCGGAGAGCTAAACTCTGGCTACACCTTC. Translation: CASTPGELNSGYTF.

The CDR3 reads CASKEGWTGDSYEQYF. DNA of the CDR3: TGTGCCAGCAAGGAAGGGTGGACGGGGGACTCCTACGAGCAGTACTTC. The chain uses TRBV6-2 or TRBV6-3 and TRBJ2-7, with a possible D match to TRBD2 (6 bases). The V end lost 7 bases, the J end lost 0 bases, and 19 bases lay between the germline ends. This CDR3 is 16 amino acids long. The germline V gene has CDR1 MNHEY and CDR2 SVGEGT.

This chain links TRBV4-3 with TRBJ2-3, with 7 bases aligning to TRBD2. The CDR3 runs 19 residues. V lost 2 bases and J lost 0; bases outside the gene matches: 14. Germline CDR1 is LGHNA and CDR2 is YSLEER. The CDR3 region has the DNA TGCGCCAGCAGCCAATCTTCATGGAGTGGGGGGGACAGCACAGATACGCAGTATTTT. Translated: CASSQSSWSGGDSTDTQYF.

V gene TRBV4-2 combines with J gene TRBJ2-3; D is perhaps TRBD2 (5 bases). Trimming took 0 bases from V and 4 from J, leaving 11 bases between them. CDR3 length: 15 residues. Germline values: CDR1 LGHNA, CDR2 YNFKEQ. The CDR3 bases are TGTGCCAGCAGCCAAGATTTCGGGATATCAGATACGCAGTATTTT. Its protein is CASSQDFGISDTQYF.

The chain couples TRBV2 to TRBJ1-1; no reliable D call. V lost 5 bases to trimming and J lost 0 bases, with 7 bases between them. There are 13 residues in the CDR3. CDR1 is SNHLY, CDR2 FYNNEI, per germline. CDR3 in amino acids: CASSWAMNTEAFF. In DNA form, the CDR3 reads TGTGCCAGCAGTTGGGCCATGAACACTGAAGCTTTCTTT.

This clonotype came up a few times. The chain carries TRBV12-3 or TRBV12-4 and TRBJ1-2, with 11 bases identical to TRBD1. The ends lost 5 bases at V and 5 bases at J; junction bases unmatched: 4. The CDR3 has 14 residues. The CDR3 region has the DNA TGTGCCAGCAGTGATGGGACAGGGGGTTATGGCTACACCTTC. Translation: CASSDGTGGYGYTF.

This clonotype has ten or more counts. The CDR3 sequence: CASSIHGTGEETQYF. The DNA for the CDR3 is TGCGCCAGCAGCATCCACGGGACAGGGGAAGAGACCCAGTACTTC. J is TRBJ2-5 and V is TRBV5-1, with 10 bases identical to TRBD1. Trimming removed 4 bases from V and 3 bases from J; junction bases left unmatched: 6. There are 15 residues in the CDR3. Looked up from germline, CDR1 is SGHRS and CDR2 is YFSETQ.

This clonotype was seen only a few times. The chain couples TRBV28 to TRBJ2-3, with 7 bases lining up with TRBD1. V shed 5 bases and J 6 bases; nucleotides not matched to a gene: 11. The CDR3 is 15 amino acids. Germline V lookup: CDR1 MDHEN, CDR2 SYDVKM. This CDR3 reads CASSQGGRERDTQYF. The CDR3, as DNA: TGTGCCAGCAGTCAAGGGGGCAGGGAGAGGGATACGCAGTATTTT. Based on the CDR3 plus reference TRBV28 and TRBJ2-3, the full variable domain is DVKVTQSSRYLVKRTGEKVFLECVQDMDHENMFWYRQDPGLGLRLIYFSYDVKMKEKGDIPEGYSVSREKKERFSLILESASTNQTSMYLCASSQGGRERDTQYFGPGTRLTVL.

This clonotype was counted a few times. The rearrangement joins TRBV18 to TRBJ2-4, with TRBD2 as a possible D gene (6 bases). The CDR3 length is 16 residues. V lost 0 bases, J lost 4 bases, and 13 bases lay in between. From germline, CDR1 is KGHSH and CDR2 LQKENI. Here the CDR3 reads CASSPPGRGTKNIQYF. In DNA, the CDR3 is TGTGCCAGCTCACCACCGGGTCGGGGGACTAAAAACATTCAGTACTTC.

The chain joins TRBV9 to TRBJ1-1; D is perhaps TRBD1 (5 bases). Germline CDR1 SGDLS, CDR2 YYNGEE. V was pared by 2 bases and J by 3 bases, with 8 bases between. There are 13 residues in the CDR3. Here the CDR3 reads CASSVRGDTEAFF. The CDR3 DNA sequence: TGTGCCAGCAGCGTCCGGGGGGACACTGAAGCTTTCTTT.

This clonotype was detected a few times. V is TRBV28 and J is TRBJ2-1; TRBD1 or TRBD2 may be the D gene (5 bases each). The V gene lost 5 bases and the J gene lost 2 bases, with 13 bases spanning the gap. The CDR3 consists of 15 residues. The germline V gene encodes CDR1 MDHEN and CDR2 SYDVKM. DNA for the CDR3: TGTGCCAGCAGTCATGGGACCGGGGCCTACAATGAGCAGTTCTTC. It specifies CASSHGTGAYNEQFF.